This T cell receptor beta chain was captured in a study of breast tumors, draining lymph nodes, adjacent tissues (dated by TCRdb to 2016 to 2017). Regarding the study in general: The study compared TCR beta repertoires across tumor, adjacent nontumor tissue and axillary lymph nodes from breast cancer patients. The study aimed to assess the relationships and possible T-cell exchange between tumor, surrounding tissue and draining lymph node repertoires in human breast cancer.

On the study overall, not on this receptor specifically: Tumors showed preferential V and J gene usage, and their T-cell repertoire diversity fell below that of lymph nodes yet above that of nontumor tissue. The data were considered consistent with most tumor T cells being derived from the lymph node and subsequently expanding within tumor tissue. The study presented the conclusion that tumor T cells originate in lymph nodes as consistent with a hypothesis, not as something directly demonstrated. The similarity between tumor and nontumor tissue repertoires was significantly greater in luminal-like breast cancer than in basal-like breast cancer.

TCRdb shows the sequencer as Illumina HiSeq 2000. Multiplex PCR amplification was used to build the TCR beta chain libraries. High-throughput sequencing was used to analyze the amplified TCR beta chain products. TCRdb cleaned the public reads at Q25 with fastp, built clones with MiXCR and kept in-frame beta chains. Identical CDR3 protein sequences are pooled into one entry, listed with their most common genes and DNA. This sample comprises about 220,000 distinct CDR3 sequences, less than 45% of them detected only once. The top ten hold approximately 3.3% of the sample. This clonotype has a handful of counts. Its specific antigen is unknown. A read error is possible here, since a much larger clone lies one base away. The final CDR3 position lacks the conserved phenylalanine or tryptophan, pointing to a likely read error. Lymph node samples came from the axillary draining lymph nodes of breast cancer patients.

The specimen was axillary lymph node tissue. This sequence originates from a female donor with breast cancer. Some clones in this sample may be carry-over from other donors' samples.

The base sequence is TGTGCCAGCAGCCCTGGACTAGCCTCAGATACGCAGTATCTT. This encodes CASSPGLASDTQYL. The chain is made from TRBV7-9 and TRBJ2-3, with 8 bases in between that match TRBD2. V ends up 5 bases short and J 4 bases short, with an unmatched junction base count of 5. The CDR3 length is 14 residues, termini included. Only the CDR3 DNA stays, 42 bases, in frame from base 1. Per the germline V gene (reference sequence), SEHNR is the CDR1 and FQNEAQ is the CDR2.